This paragraph reports one T cell receptor (beta chain). These data are taken from a study of neoadjuvant nivolumab and ipilimumab in lung cancer. Profiling relied on immunoSEQ multiplex PCR, and the TCRdb table lists in-frame clones only, not all of them. The sample yields 30,000 to 45,000 clones, roughly 89% seen once. This specimen consisted of peripheral blood, obtained before neoadjuvant nivolumab, alone or with ipilimumab. This receptor was taken from an adult with non-small cell lung cancer.

The CDR3 DNA reads TGCGCCAGCAGCTCACTAGCGGACACAGATACGCAGTATTTT. This encodes CASSSLADTDTQYF. V gene TRBV5-1 combines with J gene TRBJ2-3, with TRBD2 matching over 8 bases. The CDR3 length is 14 residues. The V gene end was trimmed by 3 bases and the J gene end by 2 bases; junction bases not matched to a gene: 2. Germline loops: CDR1 SGHRS, CDR2 YFSETQ.